One and the same sample provided the 17 T cell receptor beta chains below, sequenced in a study of post-analysis software for immune sequencing data (dated by TCRdb to between 2014 and 2017). What the study reported, not specific to this receptor: Significantly higher frequencies in patients than in controls were found for roughly five TRBV segments, including TRBV5-6, TRBV5-1 and TRBV20-1.

Their antigens are not known. Receptor libraries were prepared by PCR. Sequenced on an Illumina HiSeq 2500. To reduce PCR and sequencing biases, unique molecular identifiers were incorporated into the TCR beta cDNA libraries. Using fastp at Q25 and MiXCR, TCRdb reprocessed the public reads and kept productive beta chains. Identical CDR3 protein sequences are pooled into one entry, listed with their most common genes and DNA. The sample table contains approximately 730,000 distinct CDR3 sequences; only one count was recorded for about 43% of them. Roughly 5.2% of the sample belongs to the ten largest clones. The sample was blood. Every receptor here comes from a girl aged 5 to 17 with multiple sclerosis.

This clonotype was seen at least ten times. The CDR3 is CSVGEERRQYF. CDR3 sequence (DNA): TGCAGCGTTGGAGAGGAACGTCGGCAGTACTTC. The chain combines TRBV29-1 with TRBJ2-5; D call uncertain. The CDR3 loop spans 11 amino acids. Germline CDR1 reads SQVTM; CDR2 reads ANQGSEA. V dropped 4 bases and J dropped 11 bases, with 14 bases sitting between them.

V usage is TRBV13 and J usage is TRBJ2-1; TRBD2 aligns across 12 bases. The V gene end was trimmed by 2 bases and the J gene end by 7 bases; junction bases not matched to a gene: 6. The CDR3 loop spans 16 amino acids. The germline gives CDR1 PRHDT, CDR2 FYEKMQ (reference sequence). The CDR3 nucleotides are TGTGCCAGCAGCTTAACTAGCGGGGGGCCCGGTAATGAGCAGTTCTTC. Its translation: CASSLTSGGPGNEQFF.

The chain uses TRBV30 and TRBJ1-4, with 9 bases matching TRBD1. There are 15 residues in the CDR3. CDR1 and CDR2 from the germline V gene are GTSNPN and SVGIG (reference sequence). V trimming: 7 bases; J trimming: 0 bases; junction bases outside the gene matches: 6. DNA of the CDR3: TGTGCCTCGCCGGGACAGGGTGCAACTAATGAAAAACTGTTTTTT. Its protein is CASPGQGATNEKLFF.

The chain recombines TRBV29-1 with TRBJ2-5; 7 nucleotides match TRBD2. Germline V gene data show CDR1 as SQVTM and CDR2 as ANQGSEA. The CDR3 runs 14 residues. V shed 2 bases and J 11 bases; nucleotides not matched to a gene: 14. The CDR3 region is CSVEPAGDYNEQYF. The CDR3 coding sequence is TGCAGCGTTGAACCGGCGGGAGACTACAATGAGCAGTACTTC. Drawing the rest from reference TRBV29-1 and TRBJ2-5, the complete variable domain is SAVISQKPSRDICQRGTSLTIQCQVDSQVTMMFWYRQQPGQSLTLIATANQGSEATYESGFVIDKFPISRPNLTFSTLTVSNMSPEDSSIYLCSVEPAGDYNEQYFGPGTRLLVL.

This clonotype has at least ten counts. A read error may produce the germline difference seen at one junction end. The V gene is TRBV3-1, the J gene TRBJ2-7; D gene ambiguous. There are 13 residues in the CDR3. Looked up from germline, CDR1 is LGHDT and CDR2 is YNNKEL (reference sequence). The CDR3 sequence: CASSQGRSYEQYF. Written as DNA, the CDR3 is TGCGCCAGCAGCCAAGGCAGATCCTACGAGCAGTACTTC.

This sequence joins TRBV20-1 and TRBJ2-5; 7 bases are a match to TRBD1. This CDR3 contains 16 residues. The J segment lost 0 bases and the V segment lost 5 bases, leaving 12 bases of the junction unmatched. Germline lookup yields CDR1 DFQATT and CDR2 SNEGSKA (reference sequence). CDR3 protein: CSAAPDRPTHQETQYF. The CDR3 nucleotides read TGCAGTGCTGCCCCGGACAGGCCGACCCACCAAGAGACCCAGTACTTC.

Ten or more counts support this clonotype. The chain employs TRBV6-5 and TRBJ2-3, with 10 bases that match TRBD2. V dropped 10 bases and J dropped 1; count of bases not matched to a gene: 8. CDR3 length: 15 amino acids. Germline V gene sequence: CDR1 MNHEY, CDR2 SVGAGI. CDR3 residues: CATRGGLAGTDTQYF. CDR3 DNA: TGTGCCACCCGAGGCGGACTAGCGGGCACAGATACGCAGTATTTT.

The V gene is TRBV5-1, the J gene TRBJ2-7, with TRBD1 matching over 10 bases. V gave up 4 bases and J gave up 2 bases; unmatched junction bases: 9. The CDR3 is made up of 16 amino acids. Germline loops: CDR1 SGHRS, CDR2 YFSETQ. In DNA, the CDR3 is TGCGCCAGCAGCCCAGGGACAGGGGTTCGGACCTACGAGCAGTACTTC. It translates to CASSPGTGVRTYEQYF.

The gene calls are TRBV25-1 and TRBJ1-2; D unresolved. From germline, CDR1 is MGHDK and CDR2 SYGVNS. Deletions cut 4 bases from V and 4 bases from J, with 13 bases between. This CDR3 region has 14 residues. Written as DNA, the CDR3 is TGTGCCAGCAGTGGCAACAGAGAACTCTATGGCTACACCTTC. Protein: CASSGNRELYGYTF.

The chain couples TRBV6-2 or TRBV6-3 to TRBJ1-2; D is unresolved. Trimming cost V 6 bases and J 4 bases, with 15 bases left between them. This CDR3 spans 14 amino acids. In germline, CDR1 is MNHEY, CDR2 SVGEGT. CDR3 loop: CASRHTQDVYGYTF. As DNA, the CDR3 is TGTGCCAGCAGGCATACCCAGGACGTCTATGGCTACACCTTC.

This rearrangement joins TRBV12-3 or TRBV12-4 to TRBJ2-1; 7 bases fit TRBD1. This CDR3 has 15 amino acids. Trimming removed 6 bases from V and 3 bases from J; junction bases left unmatched: 8. CDR3 sequence (DNA): TGTGCCAGCAGCCCTCGACGACAGGGCTACAATGAGCAGTTCTTC. Its protein product is CASSPRRQGYNEQFF.

V and J are TRBV19 and TRBJ1-2, with no clear D. The CDR3 runs to 11 residues. V dropped 7 bases and J dropped 4 bases, with 7 bases sitting between them. Looked up from germline, CDR1 is LNHDA and CDR2 is SQIVND (reference sequence). As DNA, the CDR3 is TGTGCCAGTACAGGCCGCTATGGCTACACCTTC. Translated, it gives CASTGRYGYTF.

The rearrangement uses TRBV7-9 and TRBJ1-4; 12 nucleotides align to TRBD1. CDR1 and CDR2 (germline): SEHNR, FQNEAQ (reference sequence). Germline trimming cut 8 bases from V and 5 bases from J; bases unmatched to any gene: 12. The CDR3 extends over 17 amino acids. The CDR3 reads CASRPRGQGARNEKLFF. CDR3 nucleotides: TGTGCCAGCCGCCCCCGGGGACAGGGGGCAAGGAATGAAAAACTGTTTTTT.

This clonotype has more than one count but fewer than ten. The chain employs TRBV6-1 and TRBJ2-7, with 7 bases matching TRBD2. The CDR3 is made up of 14 amino acids. Germline V gene lookup returns CDR1 MNHNS and CDR2 SASEGT. V lost 4 bases, J lost 2 bases, and 5 bases stayed unmatched. The CDR3 DNA reads TGTGCCAGCAGTGGGCTAGCGGCGCCCTACGAGCAGTACTTC. Amino acids: CASSGLAAPYEQYF.

V gene TRBV6-1 combines with J gene TRBJ2-6, with a tentative D call TRBD1 (6 bases). V lost 6 bases and J lost 0, with 9 bases in between. Per the germline V gene, CDR1 is MNHNS and CDR2 is SASEGT. CDR3 length: 15 amino acids. For the CDR3, the DNA is TGTGCCAGCAGGGGGACACCCTCTGGGGCCAACGTCCTGACTTTC. Its protein product is CASRGTPSGANVLTF.

The chain couples TRBV3-1 to TRBJ2-7, with D unclear. The CDR3 covers 13 residues. Trimming pared 4 bases from V and 0 bases from J, leaving 7 bases between. Germline CDR1 LGHDT, CDR2 YNNKEL (reference sequence). CDR3 protein: CASSRASSYEQYF. The CDR3 DNA sequence: TGTGCCAGCAGCCGAGCGAGCTCCTACGAGCAGTACTTC.

The chain uses TRBV6-1 and TRBJ2-7; perhaps TRBD2 as D (6 bases). Germline V gene sequence: CDR1 MNHNS, CDR2 SASEGT. The CDR3 loop spans 13 amino acids. With 8 bases removed from V and 3 bases from J, the gap between germline ends came to 14 bases. CDR3 sequence reads: CASRLAAGYEQYF. The CDR3 DNA follows: TGTGCCAGCCGCTTAGCGGCAGGCTACGAGCAGTACTTC.